This T cell receptor (beta chain) was profiled in a study of blood T cell repertoires in COVID-19. The V and J ends lost 3 bases and 5 bases, in that order; junction bases with no gene match: 8. Germline CDR1 ENHRY, CDR2 SYGVKD. CDR3 length equals 15 residues. Data came from immunoSEQ multiplex PCR; TCRdb stores just in-frame clones and leaves some out. This sample carries about half a million clones, about 88% of them seen once, and the ten largest clones take 6.5% to 8.5%. The sequenced sample consisted of PBMCs or T cells enriched from blood (not recorded which). The receptor was derived from a woman aged 55-69 years who had recovered from COVID-19. The genes are TRBV10-3 and TRBJ2-7, with 9 nucleotides matching TRBD2. The CDR3 spells CAISDGSGGLNEQYF. The DNA for the CDR3 is TGTGCCATCAGTGACGGTAGCGGGGGTCTAAACGAGCAGTACTTC.